The next 23 T cell receptor beta chains were all read from a single sample in a study of T cells in Graves' hyperthyroidism and ophthalmopathy (dated by TCRdb to the late 2010s). Library preparation employed multiplex PCR. The sequencer listed for this sample is Illumina HiSeq 2000. Amplification of TCR beta CDR3 regions was carried out from RNA transcripts. The TCR CDR3 was subjected to a first round of RT-PCR using the HTBI primer set and the Qiagen OneStep RT-PCR kit. TCRdb reworked the public reads: Q25 trimming with fastp, MiXCR clone assembly, productive beta chains retained. Each CDR3 protein gets just one entry, which takes the most common genes and DNA from the rows behind it. The sample table contains roughly 700,000 distinct CDR3 sequences; only one count was recorded for 14% of them. 10% of the sample belongs to the ten largest clones. Sequenced sample: blood. These receptor sequences come from a woman aged 18-30 years with Graves' hyperthyroidism.

There are many counts of this clonotype. V and J are TRBV11-2 and TRBJ2-1; no definite D call. The CDR3 consists of 13 residues. The germline V and J ends were trimmed by 5 bases and 10 bases, with 15 bases remaining between them. Germline V gene data show CDR1 as SGHAT and CDR2 as FQNNGV. For the CDR3, the DNA is TGTGCCAGCAGCGAGCTATTGGCAGGCGAGCAGTTCTTC. Residues: CASSELLAGEQFF.

A few counts support this clonotype. The chain carries TRBV19 and TRBJ2-1; the D is unclear. Trimming took 4 bases from V and 4 from J, leaving 8 bases between them. The CDR3 is 13 residues long. From germline, CDR1 is LNHDA and CDR2 SQIVND (reference sequence). The CDR3 loop reads CASSKNTYNEQFF. The CDR3 DNA reads TGTGCCAGTAGTAAAAACACTTACAATGAGCAGTTCTTC.

This clonotype was counted many times. V is TRBV7-3 and J is TRBJ1-2; 8 bases match TRBD1. Germline V gene sequence: CDR1 SGHTA, CDR2 FQGTGA. The CDR3 sequence is 13 residues long. V shed 11 bases and J 4 bases; nucleotides not matched to a gene: 9. This CDR3 is CASGQGGSYGYTF. In nucleotides, the CDR3 is TGTGCCTCCGGACAGGGAGGATCCTATGGCTACACCTTC.

V gene TRBV9 combines with J gene TRBJ2-3; TRBD2 might be the D (6 bases). CDR3 length equals 15 residues. V lost 3 bases and J 0 bases, leaving 11 bases between the germline ends. Germline CDR1 SGDLS, CDR2 YYNGEE. CDR3 loop: CASSARGTSTDTQYF. The CDR3 nucleotides are TGTGCCAGCAGCGCCCGGGGGACTAGCACAGATACGCAGTATTTT.

This clonotype was counted only a few times. This chain links TRBV4-1 with TRBJ2-7; TRBD2 matches at 7 bases. The CDR3 covers 15 residues. J lost 4 bases, V lost 5 bases, and 11 bases had no gene match. Germline V lookup: CDR1 MGHRA, CDR2 YSYEKL. The chain's CDR3 is CASSLQAGAAYEQYF. CDR3 in DNA: TGCGCCAGCAGCTTGCAGGCGGGAGCGGCTTACGAGCAGTACTTC.

This clonotype appeared a few times. A read error may produce the germline difference seen at one junction end. The chain carries TRBV27 and TRBJ1-2; 9 bases are shared with TRBD1. The CDR3 has 14 residues. Germline-derived CDR1 and CDR2 are MNHEY and SMNVEV (reference sequence). CDR3 in DNA: TGTGCCAGCAGTTTTACAGGGGGCTCAGGTGGCCACACCTTC. Amino acids: CASSFTGGSGGHTF.

Many counts were recorded for this clonotype. The chain joins TRBV6-2 or TRBV6-3 to TRBJ2-7; 10 positions match TRBD2. Germline-derived CDR1 and CDR2 are MNHEY and SVGEGT. This CDR3 comprises 15 residues. Unmatched junction bases numbered 7, after V lost 6 bases and J lost 2 bases. CDR3 protein: CASSQGLALTYEQYF. CDR3 in DNA: TGTGCCAGCAGCCAGGGACTAGCGCTTACCTACGAGCAGTACTTC.

This clonotype was found a few times. The chain has TRBV27 and TRBJ1-5; possible D gene TRBD1, 6 bases. This CDR3 has 17 residues. The germline V gene encodes CDR1 MNHEY and CDR2 SMNVEV (reference sequence). The V gene lost 0 bases and the J gene lost 1 base, with 13 bases spanning the gap. The CDR3 bases are TGTGCCAGCAGTTTATCGAGGGGCAGGGGCAGCAATCAGCCCCAGCATTTT. This gives the protein CASSLSRGRGSNQPQHF.

In its sample, this clonotype was seen many times. V is TRBV30 and J is TRBJ2-7; 7 positions agree with TRBD1. Germline-derived CDR1 and CDR2 are GTSNPN and SVGIG (reference sequence). Trimming at V came to 2 bases and at J to 0 bases, leaving 7 bases not matched to a gene. The CDR3 consists of 15 residues. Written as DNA, the CDR3 is TGTGCCTGGAGTTTAGGACAGGTGTACTCCTACGAGCAGTACTTC. Its translation: CAWSLGQVYSYEQYF.

The sample holds many counts of this clonotype. The rearrangement joins TRBV2 to TRBJ2-5; TRBD2 is a possible D gene (6 bases). This CDR3 contains 11 residues. Trimming left V 8 bases short and J 3 bases short, with 7 bases between. Germline V gene data show CDR1 as SNHLY and CDR2 as FYNNEI. In DNA, the CDR3 is TGTGCCAGCTGCGGGGAAGAGACCCAGTACTTC. It codes for CASCGEETQYF.

V is TRBV2 and J is TRBJ1-1, with D perhaps TRBD1 (6 bases). V was shortened by 4 bases and J by 4 bases, with 19 bases between the two germline ends. CDR1 is SNHLY and CDR2 is FYNNEI in the germline V gene. This CDR3 is 16 amino acids long. In nucleotides, the CDR3 is TGTGCCAGCAGTGCCCAGGGGTCCGGGTGGGGCACTGAAGCTTTCTTT. Translation: CASSAQGSGWGTEAFF.

This clonotype was observed at least ten times. The genes are TRBV7-2 and TRBJ1-2, with 9 bases matching TRBD1. This CDR3 is 17 amino acids long. Per germline, CDR1 SGHTA and CDR2 FQGNSA. Trimming cost V 8 bases and J 6 bases; bases outside gene matches: 19. In nucleotides, the CDR3 is TGTGCCAGCCACTCGGGGCTAGGGTCGACAGGGGGGAATGGCTACACCTTC. This gives the protein CASHSGLGSTGGNGYTF.

This clonotype was detected ten times or more. The chain uses TRBV20-1 and TRBJ2-7, with TRBD2 identical over 8 bases. The CDR3 sequence is 16 residues long. CDR1 and CDR2 from the germline V gene are DFQATT and SNEGSKA (reference sequence). V dropped 0 bases and J dropped 6; count of bases not matched to a gene: 13. The CDR3 bases are TGCAGTGCTAGAGATAGGGGCGTAGGACTAGCAACCGAGCAGTACTTC. Protein product: CSARDRGVGLATEQYF.

This clonotype showed up many times. The chain combines TRBV11-3 with TRBJ1-1; D is undetermined. Germline V CDR1 and CDR2: SGHNT, YENEEA. V was cut by 1 base and J by 1 base, with 10 bases left in between. The CDR3 loop spans 15 amino acids. The CDR3 region has the DNA TGTGCCAGCAGCTTAGTAGGGTCGGCGAACACTGAAGCTTTCTTT. Translating it yields CASSLVGSANTEAFF.

V gene TRBV6-5 combines with J gene TRBJ1-1; D is uncertain. Looked up from germline, CDR1 is MNHEY and CDR2 is SVGAGI. V lost 2 bases and J lost 3, with 7 bases in between. The CDR3 has 13 amino acids. As DNA, the CDR3 is TGTGCCAGCAGTTACCAGTCGGACACTGAAGCTTTCTTT. Translated, it gives CASSYQSDTEAFF.

The chain uses TRBV5-4 and TRBJ2-5, with 9 positions matching TRBD2. The CDR3 is 17 amino acids. Germline assignment: CDR1 SGHNT and CDR2 YYREEE (reference sequence). The trim removed 3 bases at V and 1 base at J, leaving 10 bases unmatched. CDR3 loop: CASSSRGLREGQETQYF. The CDR3 DNA is TGTGCCAGCAGCTCGCGGGGCTTGCGGGAGGGCCAAGAGACCCAGTACTTC. The whole variable domain, remainder taken from reference TRBV5-4 and TRBJ2-5, is ETGVTQSPTHLIKTRGQQVTLRCSSQSGHNTVSWYQQALGQGPQFIFQYYREEENGRGNFPPRFSGLQFPNYSSELNVNALELDDSALYLCASSSRGLREGQETQYFGPGTRLLVL.

This clonotype was observed at least ten times. The rearrangement links TRBV20-1 to TRBJ2-5; D gene unclear. The CDR3 has 12 residues. V lost 4 bases and J 4 bases, leaving 10 bases between the germline ends. From germline, CDR1 is DFQATT and CDR2 SNEGSKA (reference sequence). The CDR3 loop is CSATEIRETQYF. In DNA form, the CDR3 reads TGCAGTGCTACCGAGATTCGAGAGACCCAGTACTTC.

In its sample, this clonotype was seen a few times. V and J are TRBV12-3 or TRBV12-4 and TRBJ2-2; unclear D gene. The CDR3 length is 13 residues. V lost 8 bases and J lost 6, with 13 bases in between. The CDR3 coding sequence is TGTGCCAGCGCGGTCGTCGAGGCCGGGGAGCTGTTTTTT. This codes for CASAVVEAGELFF.

This clonotype was seen at least ten times. The chain recombines TRBV6-1 with TRBJ2-1; D is unresolved. CDR1 and CDR2 (germline): MNHNS, SASEGT. This CDR3 comprises 15 residues. V lost 10 bases and J lost 2, with 18 bases in between. The DNA of the CDR3 is TGTGCCACCCAGAGGCGGCTAGACGCCTACAATGAGCAGTTCTTC. Translating gives CATQRRLDAYNEQFF.

This clonotype was found a few times. The chain couples TRBV4-2 to TRBJ2-2; D is ambiguous. CDR1 and CDR2 from the germline V gene are LGHNA and YNFKEQ. This CDR3 has 16 amino acids. V was clipped by 0 bases and J by 2 bases, with 10 bases between them. CDR3 nucleotides: TGTGCCAGCAGCCAAGAAATGGCGATTAACACCGGGGAGCTGTTTTTT. This translates into CASSQEMAINTGELFF.

At least ten counts were recorded for this clonotype. The rearrangement uses TRBV28 and TRBJ1-1, with 7 bases fitting TRBD1. The CDR3 is 17 residues long. Per the germline V gene, CDR1 is MDHEN and CDR2 is SYDVKM. The J segment lost 1 base and the V segment lost 7 bases, leaving 15 bases of the junction unmatched. CDR3 protein: CASTPTVRDSGNTEAFF. Written as DNA, the CDR3 is TGTGCCAGCACTCCAACAGTTCGGGACAGCGGGAACACTGAAGCTTTCTTT. The variable domain in full, completed from reference TRBV28 and TRBJ1-1, reads DVKVTQSSRYLVKRTGEKVFLECVQDMDHENMFWYRQDPGLGLRLIYFSYDVKMKEKGDIPEGYSVSREKKERFSLILESASTNQTSMYLCASTPTVRDSGNTEAFFGQGTRLTVV.

Comments on this clonotype: A read error may be the cause here, since a much bigger clone is one base away. The CDR3: CACSDPWRGYTF. The CDR3 DNA follows: TGTGCCTGCAGCGACCCGTGGCGGGGCTACACCTTC. The rearrangement links TRBV7-3 to TRBJ1-2; D gene ambiguous. CDR1 is SGHTA and CDR2 is FQGTGA in the germline V gene. The CDR3 has 12 amino acids.

This clonotype was found many times. The chain uses TRBV13 and TRBJ2-7; D might be TRBD1 or TRBD2, each matching 5 bases. The V gene lost 4 bases and the J gene lost 4 bases, with 17 bases spanning the gap. Germline CDR1 PRHDT, CDR2 FYEKMQ (reference sequence). CDR3 length equals 15 residues. The CDR3 spells CASSSRREMGYEQYF. CDR3 sequence (DNA): TGTGCCAGCAGCTCCCGCAGGGAGATGGGGTACGAGCAGTACTTC.